These 18 T cell receptor beta chains were sequenced from one sample in a study of blood T cells in healthy people across ages. A second 7 to 11 cycle PCR used barcoded and J-beta primers. MiXCR, applied by TCRdb to the 5' RACE reads, yields one record per CDR3 protein. The sample yields about 930,000 distinct CDR3 sequences, almost 30% seen once. The sample was also reused in another study, on T cells of mothers and their children.

The source material was blood. The source of these receptors is a woman between 40 and 55 years old in good health.

This clonotype was detected ten times or more. V gene TRBV3-1 combines with J gene TRBJ2-6; D might be TRBD1 (5 bases). The CDR3 spans 16 residues. V dropped 4 bases and J dropped 1 base, with 11 bases sitting between them. Germline V gene data show CDR1 as LGHDT and CDR2 as YNNKEL (reference sequence). DNA of the CDR3: TGTGCCAGCAGCCTCTCAAGACAGTCTGGGGCCAACGTCCTGACTTTC. As protein: CASSLSRQSGANVLTF.

This clonotype showed up just once. In DNA, the CDR3 is TGTGCCAGTAGTAAAAAGGCGGTCGATTGGAATGAGCAGTTCTTC. It specifies CASSKKAVDWNEQFF. The V call is TRBV19, the J call TRBJ2-1; D is undetermined. This CDR3 spans 15 amino acids. The V and J ends lost 4 bases and 7 bases respectively, with 17 bases between them. Looked up from germline, CDR1 is LNHDA and CDR2 is SQIVND (reference sequence).

This clonotype was detected a few times. V usage is TRBV5-1 and J usage is TRBJ2-6; 9 bases are shared with TRBD1. CDR1 is SGHRS, CDR2 YFSETQ, per germline. The CDR3 contains 17 residues. The ends lost 4 bases at V and 0 bases at J; junction bases unmatched: 5. The CDR3 region is CASSGGQGFSGANVLTF. For the CDR3, the DNA is TGCGCCAGCAGCGGGGGACAGGGATTCTCTGGGGCCAACGTCCTGACTTTC.

The CDR3 spells CASSLFVGADTEAFF. In DNA, the CDR3 is TGTGCCAGCAGCTTGTTTGTTGGGGCCGACACTGAAGCTTTCTTT. This chain links TRBV5-6 with TRBJ1-1, with TRBD1 as a possible D gene (5 bases). The germline CDR1 and CDR2 sequences are SGHDT and YYEEEE. The CDR3 consists of 15 residues. The V and J ends lost 1 base and 3 bases respectively, with 13 bases between them.

CDR3 nucleotides: TGTGCCATCAGTGAGGGGACAGGGTGGATCGACGAGCAGTACTTC. It codes for CAISEGTGWIDEQYF. This chain connects TRBV10-3 to TRBJ2-7, with 9 bases identical to TRBD1. The V and J ends lost 2 bases and 5 bases, in that order; junction bases with no gene match: 7. Per the germline V gene, CDR1 is ENHRY and CDR2 is SYGVKD. The CDR3 length is 15 residues.

The sample holds many counts of this clonotype. The chain is built from TRBV12-3 or TRBV12-4 and TRBJ2-5; D might be TRBD2 (6 bases). Between the trimmed V and J ends, which lost 5 bases and 5 bases, there was a span of 18 bases. The CDR3 runs to 15 residues. For the CDR3, the DNA is TGTGCCAGCAGTCCCTGGACGGGGGAAGGTGAGACCCAGTACTTC. Translated, it gives CASSPWTGEGETQYF.

On this clonotype itself: This may arise from a read error, as a much more abundant clone is one base away. The rearrangement links TRBV10-3 to TRBJ2-5; TRBD2 might be the D (6 bases). V was shortened by 2 bases and J by 4 bases, with 14 bases between the two germline ends. This CDR3 comprises 15 residues. The germline V gene encodes CDR1 ENHRY and CDR2 SYGVKD. CDR3 DNA: TGTGCCATCAGTGAGGGCGGGATGAGGCGAGAGACCCAGTACTTC. This sequence encodes CAISEGGMRRETQYF.

The DNA for the CDR3 is TGTGCCAGCAGCCAAAACAGGGGGCCGGGAGAGACCCAGTACTTC. It yields the protein CASSQNRGPGETQYF. The rearrangement joins TRBV7-9 to TRBJ2-5, with 9 bases identical to TRBD1. J lost 4 bases, V lost 5 bases, and 8 bases had no gene match. The CDR3 runs to 15 residues. Germline V gene lookup returns CDR1 SEHNR and CDR2 FQNEAQ (reference sequence).

On this clonotype: This clone may be a read error of a much larger clone one base away. J is TRBJ1-1 and V is TRBV25-1, with 9 bases aligning to TRBD1. Per germline, CDR1 MGHDK and CDR2 SYGVNS. The CDR3 consists of 13 residues. The V gene end was trimmed by 8 bases and the J gene end by 5 bases; junction bases not matched to a gene: 6. DNA of the CDR3: TGTGCCAGCGGTATAGACAGGGGGACTGAAGCTTTCTTT. Its protein product is CASGIDRGTEAFF.

Only a few counts were recorded for this clonotype. This chain connects TRBV7-2 to TRBJ2-3; D unresolved. CDR3 size: 13 residues. The V end lost 6 bases, the J end lost 0 bases, and 7 bases lay between the germline ends. Germline V gene data show CDR1 as SGHTA and CDR2 as FQGNSA. CDR3 DNA sequence: TGTGCCAGCAGGACGGTTAGCACAGATACGCAGTATTTT. Protein: CASRTVSTDTQYF.

This clonotype has a handful of counts. This chain uses TRBV2 with TRBJ1-5; D not resolved. Germline-derived CDR1 and CDR2 are SNHLY and FYNNEI. V was shortened by 7 bases and J by 2 bases, with 9 bases between the two germline ends. The CDR3 extends over 13 amino acids. The CDR3 loop reads CASNEQGNQPQHF. CDR3 DNA sequence: TGTGCCAGCAACGAGCAAGGCAATCAGCCCCAGCATTTT.

The chain combines TRBV24-1 with TRBJ2-1, with D perhaps assigned TRBD1 or TRBD2 (6 bases each). Trimming removed 3 bases from V and 13 bases from J, with 15 bases in between. The CDR3 loop spans 13 amino acids. Germline CDR1 reads KGHDR; CDR2 reads SFDVKD. In nucleotides, the CDR3 is TGTGCCACCAGTGATCCGCCGAAGGGGGGACAGTTCTTC. Its protein product is CATSDPPKGGQFF.

Comment on this clonotype: Germline and junction disagree at one end, which may indicate a read error. This chain uses TRBV6-5 with TRBJ1-1; a possible D gene is TRBD1 (5 bases). In germline, CDR1 is MNHEY, CDR2 SVGAGI. CDR3 length: 15 residues. In nucleotides, the CDR3 is TGTGCCAGCAGAATCAGAGGGACGGCGAACACTGGAGCTTTCTTT. It is translated as CASRIRGTANTGAFF.

Note on this clonotype: Since a much larger clone is just one base distant, this may be a read error. The chain combines TRBV4-1 with TRBJ2-1; TRBD2 aligns across 7 bases. The J call could be wrong; TRBJ2-7 is a better fit for the DNA end. CDR1 MGHRA and CDR2 YSYEKL come from the germline V gene. The CDR3 has 19 amino acids. The CDR3 region is CASSQTFSDGGFSYNEQYF. The CDR3 bases are TGCGCCAGCAGCCAAACGTTTTCGGACGGGGGGTTCTCCTACAATGAGCAGTACTTC.

This clonotype was found a few times. V is TRBV7-9 and J is TRBJ2-3; possible D gene TRBD1, 5 bases. The V gene's germline CDR1 is SEHNR and CDR2 FQNEAQ (reference sequence). Deletions cut 3 bases from V and 4 bases from J, with 8 bases between. The CDR3 spans 13 residues. The DNA of the CDR3 is TGTGCCAGCAGCTTGACAGTCCCAGATACGCAGTATTTT. Amino acid sequence: CASSLTVPDTQYF.

J is TRBJ1-5 and V is TRBV7-2, with D hard to call. Trimming pared 3 bases from V and 4 bases from J, leaving 16 bases between. The CDR3 spans 16 residues. Germline V gives CDR1 SGHTA, CDR2 FQGNSA. CDR3 DNA sequence: TGTGCCAGCAGCTTGTTAGCCGTGGGCGGAAATCAGCCCCAGCATTTT. It yields the protein CASSLLAVGGNQPQHF.

Notes on this clonotype: At one end, the junction sequence differs from germline, possibly due to a read error. The V and J genes are TRBV28 and TRBJ2-7; 7 bases match TRBD2. CDR1 MDHEN and CDR2 SYDVKM come from the germline V gene. The CDR3 runs 14 residues. The DNA of the CDR3 is TGTACCAGCAGCGGGGTGGCAATTAGGTACGAGCAGTACTTC. Translation gives CTSSGVAIRYEQYF.

The chain employs TRBV7-9 and TRBJ2-7; TRBD2 matches at 10 bases. CDR1 is SEHNR and CDR2 is FQNEAQ in the germline V gene (reference sequence). Trimming cost V 1 base and J 4 bases; bases outside gene matches: 10. The CDR3 totals 17 residues. CDR3: CASSLGALAGDGYEQYF. The CDR3 region has the DNA TGTGCCAGCAGCTTAGGAGCGCTAGCGGGAGACGGGTACGAGCAGTACTTC.